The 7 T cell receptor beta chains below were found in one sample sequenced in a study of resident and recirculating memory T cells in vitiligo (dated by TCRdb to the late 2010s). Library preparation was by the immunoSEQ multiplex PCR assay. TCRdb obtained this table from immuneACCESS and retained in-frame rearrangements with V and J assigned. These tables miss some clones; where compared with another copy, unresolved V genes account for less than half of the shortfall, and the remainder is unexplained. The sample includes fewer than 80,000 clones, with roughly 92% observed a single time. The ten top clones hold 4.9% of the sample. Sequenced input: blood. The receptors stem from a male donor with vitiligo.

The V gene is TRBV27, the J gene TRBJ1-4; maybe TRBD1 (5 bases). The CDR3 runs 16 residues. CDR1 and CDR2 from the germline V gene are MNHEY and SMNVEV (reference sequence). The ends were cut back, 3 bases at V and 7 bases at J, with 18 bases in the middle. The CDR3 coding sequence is TGTGCCAGCAGTTTCCGCCCAAGGGGCGTTACTGAAAAACTGTTTTTT. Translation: CASSFRPRGVTEKLFF.

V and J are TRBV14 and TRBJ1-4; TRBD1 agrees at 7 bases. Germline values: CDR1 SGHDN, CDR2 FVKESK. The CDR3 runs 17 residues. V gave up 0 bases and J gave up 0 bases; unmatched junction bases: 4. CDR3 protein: CASSQDLGQSTNEKLFF. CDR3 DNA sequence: TGTGCCAGCAGCCAAGATTTGGGACAGTCAACTAATGAAAAACTGTTTTTT.

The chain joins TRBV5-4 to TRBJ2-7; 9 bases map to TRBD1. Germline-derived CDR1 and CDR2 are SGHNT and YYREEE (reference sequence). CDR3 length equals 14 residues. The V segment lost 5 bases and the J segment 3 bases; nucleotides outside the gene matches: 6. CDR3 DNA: TGTGCCAGCAGTGTGGGACAGGGTGACTACGAGCAGTACTTC. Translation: CASSVGQGDYEQYF.

This chain's CDR3 is CASSLKTGPLGSYTF. The DNA of the CDR3 is TGTGCCAGCAGCCTAAAGACAGGGCCTTTAGGGAGCTACACCTTC. This sequence joins TRBV7-9 and TRBJ1-2; 7 bases match TRBD1. The germline gives CDR1 SEHNR, CDR2 FQNEAQ (reference sequence). The CDR3 extends over 15 amino acids. V was clipped by 5 bases and J by 9 bases; unmatched bases: 15.

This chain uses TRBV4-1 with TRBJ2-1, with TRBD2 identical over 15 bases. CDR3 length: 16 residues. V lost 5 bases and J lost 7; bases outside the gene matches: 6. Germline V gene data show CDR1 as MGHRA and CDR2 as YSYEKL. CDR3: CASSTRTSGGGNEQFF. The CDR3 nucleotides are TGCGCCAGCAGCACCCGGACTAGCGGGGGGGGTAATGAGCAGTTCTTC.

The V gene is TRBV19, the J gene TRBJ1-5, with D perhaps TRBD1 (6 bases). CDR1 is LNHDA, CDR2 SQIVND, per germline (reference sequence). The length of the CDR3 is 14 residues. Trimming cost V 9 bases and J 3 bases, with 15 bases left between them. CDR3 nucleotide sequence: TGTGCCAGCCGAACGGACAGTCTCAATCAGCCCCAGCATTTT. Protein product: CASRTDSLNQPQHF.

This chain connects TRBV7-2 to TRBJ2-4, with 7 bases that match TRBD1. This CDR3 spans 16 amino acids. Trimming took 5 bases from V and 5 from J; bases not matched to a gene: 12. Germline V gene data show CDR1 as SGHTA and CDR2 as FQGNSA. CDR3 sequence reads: CASSQPTGHFENIQYF. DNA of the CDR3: TGTGCCAGCAGCCAACCGACAGGGCACTTTGAAAACATTCAGTACTTC.